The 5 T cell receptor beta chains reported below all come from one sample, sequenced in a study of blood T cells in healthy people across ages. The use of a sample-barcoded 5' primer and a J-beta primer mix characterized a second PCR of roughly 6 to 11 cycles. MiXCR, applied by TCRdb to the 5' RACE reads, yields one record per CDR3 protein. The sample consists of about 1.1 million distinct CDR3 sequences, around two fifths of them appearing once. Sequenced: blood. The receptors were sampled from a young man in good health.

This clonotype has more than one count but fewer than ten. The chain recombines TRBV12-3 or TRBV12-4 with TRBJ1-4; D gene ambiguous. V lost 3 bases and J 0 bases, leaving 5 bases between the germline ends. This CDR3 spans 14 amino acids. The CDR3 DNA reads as TGTGCCAGCAGTTTCTGGGCAACTAATGAAAAACTGTTTTTT. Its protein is CASSFWATNEKLFF.

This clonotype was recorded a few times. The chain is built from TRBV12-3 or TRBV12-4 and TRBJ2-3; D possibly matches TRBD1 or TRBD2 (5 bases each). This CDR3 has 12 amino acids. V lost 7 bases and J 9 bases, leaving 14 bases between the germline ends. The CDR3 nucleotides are TGTGCCAGCACCCTAGGGGACGGCACGCAGTATTTT. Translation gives CASTLGDGTQYF.

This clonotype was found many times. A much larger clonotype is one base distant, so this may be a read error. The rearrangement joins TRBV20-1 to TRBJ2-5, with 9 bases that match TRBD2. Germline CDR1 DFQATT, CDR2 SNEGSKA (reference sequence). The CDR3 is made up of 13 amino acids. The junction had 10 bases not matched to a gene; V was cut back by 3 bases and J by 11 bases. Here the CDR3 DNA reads TGCAGTGCTAGGACACTAGCGGGCAGTGAGCAGTACTTC. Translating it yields CSARTLAGSEQYF.

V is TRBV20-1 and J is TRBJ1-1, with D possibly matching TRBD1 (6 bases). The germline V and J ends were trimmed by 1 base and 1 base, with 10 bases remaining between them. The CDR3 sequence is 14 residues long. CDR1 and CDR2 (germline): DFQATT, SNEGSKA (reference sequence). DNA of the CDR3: TGCAGTGCTAGAGGTTGGACAGAGAACACTGAAGCTTTCTTT. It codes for CSARGWTENTEAFF.

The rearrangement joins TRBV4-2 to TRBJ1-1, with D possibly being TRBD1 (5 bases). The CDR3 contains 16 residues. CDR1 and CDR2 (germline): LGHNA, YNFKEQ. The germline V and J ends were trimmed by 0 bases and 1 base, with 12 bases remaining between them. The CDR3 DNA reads TGTGCCAGCAGCCAAGATTGGGGGAGGGCGAACACTGAAGCTTTCTTT. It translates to CASSQDWGRANTEAFF.